This TCR beta chain was profiled in a study of cytotoxic CD8 clonotypes in ibrutinib-treated CLL. For the study at large: Responses: around 24 partial, 2 complete; after median roughly 63 months, about 14 stayed remitted, roughly 12 progressed. Study-wide results and limits: With treatment, public clonotypes, which were uncommon, either contracted or remained stable. Clonality, elevated at ibrutinib response, dropped back toward baseline at progression.

As to this clone: What it binds is not known.

Genomic DNA in an amount of roughly 2 micrograms was extracted from cryopreserved PBMCs and used for the preparation of TCR beta libraries. This CDR3 contains 14 residues. Germline CDR1 reads LGHNT; CDR2 reads FRNRAP. The ends lost 6 bases at V and 6 bases at J; junction bases unmatched: 6. Method: immunoSEQ multiplex PCR; TCRdb's copy keeps in-frame clones and lacks some. Of more than 110,000 clones listed, 80% were seen once; the top ten hold 6.5% to 8%. This chain uses TRBV12-5 with TRBJ2-1; the match to TRBD2 covers 9 bases. The sample consisted of PBMCs, taken after 36 months of ibrutinib treatment. The receptor's source is a human donor with chronic lymphocytic leukemia. The CDR3 region is CASGPGLAGNEQFF. The DNA for the CDR3 is TGTGCTAGTGGCCCGGGACTAGCTGGCAATGAGCAGTTCTTC.